The clone carrying this T cell receptor beta chain was seen more than once but under ten times. Antigen: not known. Subsequent to a culture period of under 11 days, CD4+ T cells were isolated. A PCR test confirmed that the person had SARS-CoV-2 infection between March and December 2020. Vaccination of participants consisted of two doses of either the BNT162b2 or mRNA-1273 vaccine. This sample is drawn from a study of vaccination effects on CD4 cells after COVID-19. Produced via immunoSEQ multiplex PCR; TCRdb's table is partial and in-frame only. The profile shows 35,000 to 55,000 clones, approximately 82% of them singletons. Germline V gene lookup returns CDR1 MRHNA and CDR2 SNTAGT. This CDR3 is built from 11 residues. The V and J ends lost 8 bases and 12 bases, in that order; junction bases with no gene match: 8.

The sequenced sample was CD4+ T cells from PBMCs cultured without peptide, obtained after COVID-19 vaccination. The J gene is TRBJ2-3, the V gene TRBV6-4; 7 bases line up with TRBD2. The receptor was derived from a human donor who had a prior SARS-CoV-2 infection. The CDR3 loop is CASAAGTTQYF. In DNA, the CDR3 is TGTGCCAGCGCAGCCGGGACTACCCAGTATTTT.